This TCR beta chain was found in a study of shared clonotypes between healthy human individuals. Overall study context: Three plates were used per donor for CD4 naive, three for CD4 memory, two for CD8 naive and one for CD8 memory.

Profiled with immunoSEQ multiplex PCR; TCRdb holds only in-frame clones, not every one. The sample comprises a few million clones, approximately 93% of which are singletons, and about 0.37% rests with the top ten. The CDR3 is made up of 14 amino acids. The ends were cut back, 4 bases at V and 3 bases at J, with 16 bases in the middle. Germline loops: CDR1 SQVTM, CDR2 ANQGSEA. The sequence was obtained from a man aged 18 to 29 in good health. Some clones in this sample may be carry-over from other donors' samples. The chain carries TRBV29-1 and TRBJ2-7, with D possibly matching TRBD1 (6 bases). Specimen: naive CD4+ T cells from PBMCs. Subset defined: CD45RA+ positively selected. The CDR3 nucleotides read TGCAGCGTTGCGGGAACAGGGCCTTACTACGAGCAGTACTTC. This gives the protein CSVAGTGPYYEQYF.